The source of this T cell receptor beta chain is a study of blood T cells in healthy people across ages (dated by TCRdb to between 2014 and 2017). Regarding the research as a whole: In model experiments, template switching captured about one uniquely barcoded TCR beta cDNA molecule for every two T cells. To track age-related changes in TCR beta repertoire diversity, the study relied on deep sequencing normalized with unique cDNA molecular identifiers. Donors were grouped into four age groups: young (average roughly 17 years), middle-aged (39), aged (approximately 67) and long-lived (approximately 75). Two additional independent replicas of 1 million unique cDNA reads from the same blood draw were analyzed for two donors (one aged 18 to 30 and one aged 80 or older). General conclusions and limits of the study: There was a strong correlation between observed TCR beta diversity and the percentage of naive T cells measured by flow cytometry. Observed TCR beta diversity per million T cells fell roughly linearly with age, and a significant reduction was already apparent by age roughly 40. The long-lived group showed more naive CD4+ T cells, fewer expanded clones and increased TCR diversity than the aged group, suggesting age selection. The CMV infection status of donors was not known, potentially confounding age-related changes in expanded clonotypes. Since profiling was done on bulk unsorted PBMCs, naive and antigen-experienced compartments could not be conclusively compared. Estimates of total diversity based on one million sequenced T cells were regarded as lower bounds and as underestimates.

The cysteine opens and the phenylalanine closes a CDR3 of 14 amino acids. Only the CDR3 DNA is retained, 42 bases long and in frame from the first base. The germline V end is reduced by 6 bases and the J end by 7 bases; junction bases left unmatched: 9. CDR1 is given as DFQATT and CDR2 as SNEGSKA, both from the germline V gene (reference sequence). Donors were 39 systemically healthy Caucasian individuals from Russia aged roughly 6 to 90 years. About 10 milliliters of peripheral blood were collected from each donor into EDTA-treated Vacutainer tubes. Ficoll-Paque density-gradient centrifugation was used to isolate PBMCs, with at least 7 million obtained per sample. Total RNA was extracted from PBMCs with Trizol reagent, with at least 5 micrograms obtained per sample. The percentages of naive CD45RAhigh/CD27high T cells were determined by flow cytometry on a PBMC aliquot from every donor. The sample holds a few counts of this clonotype. Its specific antigen is unknown. No base-level quality is on record; no much larger clone is a single base apart.

Library preparation employed 5' RACE. TCRdb records Illumina HiSeq 2500 as the sequencer. A second about 7 to 11 cycle PCR used a sample-barcoded 5' primer and a J-beta primer mix. A template-switch 5' adaptor carrying 12 random nucleotides introduced a unique molecular identifier onto each TCR beta cDNA molecule. Each sample yielded at least 2.5 million CDR3-containing paired-end reads. The Mint cDNA synthesis kit, primed by a TRBC-specific oligonucleotide, was used to synthesize first-strand cDNA from all RNA. Following uracil-DNA glycosylase treatment, all cDNA underwent a first 18-cycle PCR with the universal primers M1SS and BC2_uni_R. The source study handled its data this way. For normalization, 1 million high-quality reads were randomly selected from each sample, with every read carrying a distinct molecular identifier. Instead of being binned into consensus sequences, reads that shared molecular identifiers were thrown out. MiTCR, set to a Q25 quality threshold and the strictest error-elimination algorithm, was used for CDR3 identification, clonotype clustering and error correction. Lower-bound total TCR beta diversity was estimated with a nonparametric unseen species model using Euler transformation. TCRdb reprocessing: public reads trimmed at Q25 with fastp, clones called with MiXCR, in-frame beta chains kept. A single entry per CDR3 protein holds the most common genes and DNA from its merged rows. These V and J calls derive from TCRdb rather than the authors' analysis. Across this sample there are around 1,000,000 distinct CDR3 sequences, with about 23% seen only once. Of the sample, less than 0.85% is held by the ten largest clones.

This same sample was also part of a study on T cells of mothers and their children. The second source states: Donors were nine systemically healthy Caucasian individuals: three mothers and their six children. cDNA synthesis consumed the entire amount of extracted RNA, loaded at roughly 1.5 ug RNA in each 15 ul reaction. In the second PCR, the M1S primer added sample barcodes and 2-4 random nucleotides. Over 10 million TCR beta CDR3 reads came from each mother, compared with some 3 million reads from each child. Thymic selection shapes the output of TCR recombination in a similar way in related and unrelated pairs, and inherited differences have a minor effect. Normalized repertoire overlap was always found to be slightly, but never significantly, higher in related mother-child pairs than in unrelated mother-child pairs. No persistent microchimeric T cell clones were found, with a detection sensitivity of approximately 100 clones per million clonotypes. Deep NGS was used in the study to compare the TCR beta repertoires of mothers and children and to look for features that separate related mother-child pairs from unrelated individuals. On average, the children were approximately 11 +/- 4 years old, while the mothers were approximately 41 +/- 4 years old. Libraries were sequenced on Illumina HiSeq 2000 with 100+100 nt paired-end reads after adapter ligation with NEBNext reagents. To avoid cross-contamination, the mother libraries and the child libraries were prepared a month apart and sequenced in separate runs. Each donor had between about 450,000 and 2,100,000 distinct TCR beta clonotypes identified. Naive TCR beta clonotypes were estimated from low-frequency clonotypes matched to each donor's FACS-determined naive share, without sorting.

The clonotype was recovered from a girl aged 2 to 10 in good health. Material for sequencing was blood. The chain joins TRBV20-1 to TRBJ1-6; 7 bases in between match TRBD1. The DNA sequence is as follows: TGCAGTGCCCCTGCGACAGGGTGGAATTCACCCCTCCACTTT. This yields the protein CSAPATGWNSPLHF.